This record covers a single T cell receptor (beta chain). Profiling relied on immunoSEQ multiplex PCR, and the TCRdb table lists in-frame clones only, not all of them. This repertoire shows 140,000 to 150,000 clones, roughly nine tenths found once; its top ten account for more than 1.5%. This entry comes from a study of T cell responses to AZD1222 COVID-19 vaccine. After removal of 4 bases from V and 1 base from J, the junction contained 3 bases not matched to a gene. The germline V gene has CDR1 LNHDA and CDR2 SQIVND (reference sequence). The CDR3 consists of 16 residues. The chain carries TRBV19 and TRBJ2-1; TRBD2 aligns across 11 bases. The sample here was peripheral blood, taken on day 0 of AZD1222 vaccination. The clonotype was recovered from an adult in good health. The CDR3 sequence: CASSSSGGVSYNEQFF. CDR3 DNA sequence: TGTGCCAGTAGTAGTAGCGGGGGGGTGTCCTACAATGAGCAGTTCTTC.